This section outlines one T cell receptor (beta chain) sequence together with its context. This specimen belongs to a study of OX40 agonist ivuxolimab in advanced cancers. V lost 2 bases to trimming and J lost 5 bases; unmatched junction nucleotides: 9. Germline V gene data show CDR1 as SNHLY and CDR2 as FYNNEI. The CDR3 loop spans 16 amino acids. Profiled with immunoSEQ multiplex PCR; TCRdb holds only in-frame clones, not every one. This table has 77,000 or so clones, 92% appearing once. The sequence was collected from an adult with an advanced solid tumor such as melanoma, head and neck, liver or kidney cancer. Sequencing was performed on CD4+ or CD8+ T cells sorted from blood, taken in a trial of the OX40 agonist ivuxolimab. This chain links TRBV2 with TRBJ2-5, with 9 bases identical to TRBD2. CDR3 in amino acids: CASSEILGLASETQYF. The CDR3 DNA reads TGTGCCAGCAGTGAAATTCTGGGACTAGCTAGTGAGACCCAGTACTTC.